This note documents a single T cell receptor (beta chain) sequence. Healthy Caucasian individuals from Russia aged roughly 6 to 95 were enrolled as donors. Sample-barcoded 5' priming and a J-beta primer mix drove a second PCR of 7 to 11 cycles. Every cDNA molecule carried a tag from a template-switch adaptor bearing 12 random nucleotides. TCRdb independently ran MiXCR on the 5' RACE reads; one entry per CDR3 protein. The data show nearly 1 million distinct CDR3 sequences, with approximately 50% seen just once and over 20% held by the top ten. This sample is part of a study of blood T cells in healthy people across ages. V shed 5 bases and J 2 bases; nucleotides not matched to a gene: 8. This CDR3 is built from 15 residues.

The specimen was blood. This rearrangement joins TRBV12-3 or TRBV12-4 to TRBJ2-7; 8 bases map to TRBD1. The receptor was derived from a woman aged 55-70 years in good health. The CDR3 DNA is TGTGCCAGCAGTATCCCCCGGACAGGGCCCTACGAGCAGTACTTC. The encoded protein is CASSIPRTGPYEQYF.